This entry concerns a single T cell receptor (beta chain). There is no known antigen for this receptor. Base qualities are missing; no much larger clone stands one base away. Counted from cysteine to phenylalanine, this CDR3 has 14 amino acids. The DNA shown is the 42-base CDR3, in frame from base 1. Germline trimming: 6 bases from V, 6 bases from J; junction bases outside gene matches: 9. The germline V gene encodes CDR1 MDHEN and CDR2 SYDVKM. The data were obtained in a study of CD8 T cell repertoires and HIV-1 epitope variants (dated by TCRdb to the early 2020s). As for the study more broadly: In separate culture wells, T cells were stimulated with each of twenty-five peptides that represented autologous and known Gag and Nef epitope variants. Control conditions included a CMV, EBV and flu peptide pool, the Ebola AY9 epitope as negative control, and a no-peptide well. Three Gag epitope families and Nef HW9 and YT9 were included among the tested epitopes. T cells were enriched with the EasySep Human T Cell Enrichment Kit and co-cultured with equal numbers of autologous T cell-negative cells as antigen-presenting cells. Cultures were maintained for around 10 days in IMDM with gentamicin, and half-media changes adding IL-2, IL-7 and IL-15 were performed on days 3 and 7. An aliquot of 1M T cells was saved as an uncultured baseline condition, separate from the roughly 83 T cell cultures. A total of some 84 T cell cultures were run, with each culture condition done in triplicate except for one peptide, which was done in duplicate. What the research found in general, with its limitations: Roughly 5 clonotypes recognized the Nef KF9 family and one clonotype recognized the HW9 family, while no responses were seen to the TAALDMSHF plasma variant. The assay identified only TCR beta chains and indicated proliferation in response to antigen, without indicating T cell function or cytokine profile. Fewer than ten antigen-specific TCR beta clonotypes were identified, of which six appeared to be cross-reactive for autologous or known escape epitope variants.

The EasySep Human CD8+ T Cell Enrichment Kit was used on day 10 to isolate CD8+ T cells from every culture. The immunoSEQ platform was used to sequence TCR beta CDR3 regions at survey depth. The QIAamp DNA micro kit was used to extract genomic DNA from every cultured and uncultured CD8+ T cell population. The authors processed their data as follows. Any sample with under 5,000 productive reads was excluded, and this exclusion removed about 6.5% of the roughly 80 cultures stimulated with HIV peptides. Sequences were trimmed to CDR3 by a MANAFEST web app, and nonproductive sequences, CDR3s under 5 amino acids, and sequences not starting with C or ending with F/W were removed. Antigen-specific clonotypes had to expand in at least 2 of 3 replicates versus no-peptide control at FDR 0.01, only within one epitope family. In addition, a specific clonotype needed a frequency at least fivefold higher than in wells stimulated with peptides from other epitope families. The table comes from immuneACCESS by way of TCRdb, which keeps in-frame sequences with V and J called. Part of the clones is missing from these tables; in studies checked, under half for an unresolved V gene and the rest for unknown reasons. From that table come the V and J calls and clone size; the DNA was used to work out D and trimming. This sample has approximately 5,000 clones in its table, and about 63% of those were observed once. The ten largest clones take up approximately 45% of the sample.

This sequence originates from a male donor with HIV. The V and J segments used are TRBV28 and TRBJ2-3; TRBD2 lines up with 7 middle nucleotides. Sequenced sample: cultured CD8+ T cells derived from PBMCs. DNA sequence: TGTGCCAGCAGGGGGAGAAGCGGGACGGATACGCAGTATTTT. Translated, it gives CASRGRSGTDTQYF.